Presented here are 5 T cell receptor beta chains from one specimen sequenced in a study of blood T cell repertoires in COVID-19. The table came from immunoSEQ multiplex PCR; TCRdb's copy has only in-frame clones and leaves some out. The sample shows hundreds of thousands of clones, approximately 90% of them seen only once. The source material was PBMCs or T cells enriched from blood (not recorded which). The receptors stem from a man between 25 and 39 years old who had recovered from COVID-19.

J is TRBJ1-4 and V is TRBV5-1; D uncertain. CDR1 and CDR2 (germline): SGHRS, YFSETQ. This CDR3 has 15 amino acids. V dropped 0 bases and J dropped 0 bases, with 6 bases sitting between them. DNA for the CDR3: TGCGCCAGCAGCTTGGATGGAGCAACTAATGAAAAACTGTTTTTT. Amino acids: CASSLDGATNEKLFF. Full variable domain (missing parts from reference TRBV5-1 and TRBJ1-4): KAGVTQTPRYLIKTRGQQVTLSCSPISGHRSVSWYQQTPGQGLQFLFEYFSETQRNKGNFPGRFSGRQFSNSRSEMNVSTLELGDSALYLCASSLDGATNEKLFFGSGTQLSVL.

The CDR3 DNA follows: TGTGCCAGCAGCTCGAACCGGGGCTCTGGAAACACCATATATTTT. Translation: CASSSNRGSGNTIYF. The chain carries TRBV5-6 and TRBJ1-3, with D unclear. Per germline, CDR1 SGHDT and CDR2 YYEEEE. CDR3 length: 15 residues. With 3 bases removed from V and 0 bases from J, the gap between germline ends came to 10 bases.

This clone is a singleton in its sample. The CDR3 nucleotides are TGTGCCAGCAGTTTACCTTTTGGGACAGGGGCGTTATATAATTCACCCCTCCACTTT. It yields the protein CASSLPFGTGALYNSPLHF. The V gene is TRBV28, the J gene TRBJ1-6, with 10 nucleotides matching TRBD1. V lost 2 bases and J lost 4; bases outside the gene matches: 11. The CDR3 has 19 residues. Germline CDR1 is MDHEN and CDR2 is SYDVKM. The whole variable domain, filled in from reference TRBV28 and TRBJ1-6, reads DVKVTQSSRYLVKRTGEKVFLECVQDMDHENMFWYRQDPGLGLRLIYFSYDVKMKEKGDIPEGYSVSREKKERFSLILESASTNQTSMYLCASSLPFGTGALYNSPLHFGNGTRLTVT.

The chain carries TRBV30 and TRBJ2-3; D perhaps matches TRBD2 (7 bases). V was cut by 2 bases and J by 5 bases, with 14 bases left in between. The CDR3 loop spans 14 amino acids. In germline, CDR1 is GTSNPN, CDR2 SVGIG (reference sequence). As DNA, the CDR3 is TGTGCCTGGAGTCAGGAGGGAGGGGGAGATACGCAGTATTTT. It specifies CAWSQEGGGDTQYF.

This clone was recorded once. CDR3 protein: CSVVALAVTDTQYF. The CDR3 DNA follows: TGCAGCGTTGTAGCCTTAGCTGTGACAGATACGCAGTATTTT. The chain recombines TRBV29-1 with TRBJ2-3; D unresolved. Trimming took off 4 bases at V and 3 bases at J, with 14 bases between the two ends. Germline V gene sequence: CDR1 SQVTM, CDR2 ANQGSEA. CDR3 length: 14 amino acids.